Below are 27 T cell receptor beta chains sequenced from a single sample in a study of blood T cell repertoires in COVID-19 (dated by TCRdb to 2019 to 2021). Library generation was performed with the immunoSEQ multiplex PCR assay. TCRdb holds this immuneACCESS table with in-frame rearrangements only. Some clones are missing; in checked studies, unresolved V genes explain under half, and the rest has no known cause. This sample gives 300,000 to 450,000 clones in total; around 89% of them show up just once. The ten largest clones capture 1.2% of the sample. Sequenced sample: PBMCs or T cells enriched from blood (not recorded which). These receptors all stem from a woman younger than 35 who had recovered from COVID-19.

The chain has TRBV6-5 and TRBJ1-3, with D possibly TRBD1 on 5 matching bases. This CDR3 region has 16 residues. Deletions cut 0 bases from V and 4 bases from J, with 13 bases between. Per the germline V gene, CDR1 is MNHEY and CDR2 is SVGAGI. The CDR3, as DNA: TGTGCCAGCAGTTACTCGACGGGGGAGGCCGGAAACACCATATATTTT. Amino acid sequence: CASSYSTGEAGNTIYF.

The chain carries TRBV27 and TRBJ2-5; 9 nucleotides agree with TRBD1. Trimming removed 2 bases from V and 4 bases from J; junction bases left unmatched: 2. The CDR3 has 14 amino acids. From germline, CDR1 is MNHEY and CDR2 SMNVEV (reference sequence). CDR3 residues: CASSLRDRVETQYF. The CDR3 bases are TGTGCCAGCAGTTTAAGGGACAGGGTAGAGACCCAGTACTTC.

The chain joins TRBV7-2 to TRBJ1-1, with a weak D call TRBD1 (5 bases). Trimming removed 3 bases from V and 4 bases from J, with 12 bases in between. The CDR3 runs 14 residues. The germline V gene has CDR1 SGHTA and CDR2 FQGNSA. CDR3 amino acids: CASSFGGVGTEAFF. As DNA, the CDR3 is TGTGCCAGCAGCTTCGGGGGAGTTGGCACTGAAGCTTTCTTT.

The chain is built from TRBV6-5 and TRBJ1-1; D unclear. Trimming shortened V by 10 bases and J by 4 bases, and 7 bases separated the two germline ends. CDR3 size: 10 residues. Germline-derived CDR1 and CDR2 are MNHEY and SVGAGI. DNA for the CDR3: TGTGCCACTCGGGGCACTGAAGCTTTCTTT. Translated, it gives CATRGTEAFF.

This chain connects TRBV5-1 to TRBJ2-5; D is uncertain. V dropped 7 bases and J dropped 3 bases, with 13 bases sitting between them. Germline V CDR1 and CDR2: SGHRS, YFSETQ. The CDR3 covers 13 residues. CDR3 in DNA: TGCGCCAGCTGTACTAATGATGAAGAGACCCAGTACTTC. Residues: CASCTNDEETQYF.

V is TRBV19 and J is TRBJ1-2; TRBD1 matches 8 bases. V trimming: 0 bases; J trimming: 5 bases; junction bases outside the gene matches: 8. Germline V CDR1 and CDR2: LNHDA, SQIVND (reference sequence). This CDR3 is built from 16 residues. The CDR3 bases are TGTGCCAGTAGTATAGAGGGCCGGACAGGGAGGTATGGCTACACCTTC. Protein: CASSIEGRTGRYGYTF.

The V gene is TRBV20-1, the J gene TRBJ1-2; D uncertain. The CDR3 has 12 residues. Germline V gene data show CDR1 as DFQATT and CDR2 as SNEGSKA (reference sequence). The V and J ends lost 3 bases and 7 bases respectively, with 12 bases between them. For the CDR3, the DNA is TGCAGTGCTAGTCTGGGAGCGGTTGGCTACACCTTC. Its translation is CSASLGAVGYTF.

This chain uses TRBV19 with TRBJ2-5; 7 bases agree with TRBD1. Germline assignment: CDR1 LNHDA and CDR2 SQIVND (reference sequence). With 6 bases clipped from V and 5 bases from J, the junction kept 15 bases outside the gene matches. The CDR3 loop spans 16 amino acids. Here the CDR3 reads CASRTTGPNEWETQYF. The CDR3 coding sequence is TGTGCCAGTAGAACGACAGGGCCAAACGAATGGGAGACCCAGTACTTC. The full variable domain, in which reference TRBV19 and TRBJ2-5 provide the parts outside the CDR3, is DGGITQSPKYLFRKEGQNVTLSCEQNLNHDAMYWYRQDPGQGLRLIYYSQIVNDFQKGDIAEGYSVSREKKESFPLTVTSAQKNPTAFYLCASRTTGPNEWETQYFGPGTRLLVL.

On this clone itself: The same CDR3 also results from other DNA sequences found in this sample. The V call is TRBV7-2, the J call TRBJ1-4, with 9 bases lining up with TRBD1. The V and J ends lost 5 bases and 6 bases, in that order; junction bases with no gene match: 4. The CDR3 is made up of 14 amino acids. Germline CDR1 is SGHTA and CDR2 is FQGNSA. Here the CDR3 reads CASSPRTGDEKLFF. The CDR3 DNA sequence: TGTGCCAGCAGCCCTCGGACAGGGGATGAAAAACTGTTTTTT.

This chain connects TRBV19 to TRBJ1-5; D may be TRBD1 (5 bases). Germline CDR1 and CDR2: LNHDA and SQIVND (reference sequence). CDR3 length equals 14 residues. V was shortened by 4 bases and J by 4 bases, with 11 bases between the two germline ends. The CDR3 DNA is TGTGCCAGTAGTACTTCGGGGGGGAATCAGCCCCAGCATTTT. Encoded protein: CASSTSGGNQPQHF.

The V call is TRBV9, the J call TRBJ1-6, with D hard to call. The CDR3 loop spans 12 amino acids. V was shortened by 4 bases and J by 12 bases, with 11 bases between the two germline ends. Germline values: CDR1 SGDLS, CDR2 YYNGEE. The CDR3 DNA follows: TGTGCCAGCAGCTCGGGGTCCAAACCCCTCCACTTT. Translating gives CASSSGSKPLHF.

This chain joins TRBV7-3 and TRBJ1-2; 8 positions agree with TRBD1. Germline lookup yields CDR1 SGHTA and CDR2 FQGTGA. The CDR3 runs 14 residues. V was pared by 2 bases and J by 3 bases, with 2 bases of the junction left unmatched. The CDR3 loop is CASSLGTGDYGYTF. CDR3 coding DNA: TGTGCCAGCAGCTTAGGGACAGGAGACTATGGCTACACCTTC. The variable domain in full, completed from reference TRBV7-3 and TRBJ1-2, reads GAGVSQTPSNKVTEKGKYVELRCDPISGHTALYWYRQSLGQGPEFLIYFQGTGAADDSGLPNDRFFAVRPEGSVSTLKIQRTERGDSAVYLCASSLGTGDYGYTFGSGTRLTVV.

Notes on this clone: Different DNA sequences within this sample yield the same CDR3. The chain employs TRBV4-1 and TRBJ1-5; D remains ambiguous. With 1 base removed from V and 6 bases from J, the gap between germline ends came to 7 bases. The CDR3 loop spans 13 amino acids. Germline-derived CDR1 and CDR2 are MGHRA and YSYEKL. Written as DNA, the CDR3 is TGCGCCAGCAGCCAAGGGGCTTCTCAGCCCCAGCATTTT. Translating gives CASSQGASQPQHF.

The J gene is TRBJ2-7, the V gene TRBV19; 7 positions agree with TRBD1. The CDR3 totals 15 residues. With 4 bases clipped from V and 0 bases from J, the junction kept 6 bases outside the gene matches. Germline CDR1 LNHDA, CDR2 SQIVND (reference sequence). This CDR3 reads CASSNWTGHSYEQYF. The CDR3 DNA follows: TGTGCCAGTAGTAACTGGACAGGCCACTCCTACGAGCAGTACTTC.

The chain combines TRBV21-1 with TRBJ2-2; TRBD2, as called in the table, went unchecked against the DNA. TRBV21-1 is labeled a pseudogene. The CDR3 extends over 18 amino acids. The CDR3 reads CARKAPGLAGGGSGELFF. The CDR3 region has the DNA TGTGCCAGAAAGGCCCCGGGACTAGCGGGGGGTGGTTCCGGGGAGCTGTTTTTT.

The CDR3 protein is CAWSGVSGGNEQFF. CDR3 nucleotides: TGTGCCTGGAGTGGGGTGAGCGGGGGAAATGAGCAGTTCTTC. This sequence joins TRBV30 and TRBJ2-1, with 8 bases identical to TRBD2. CDR3 length: 14 amino acids. The V segment lost 1 base and the J segment 7 bases; nucleotides outside the gene matches: 6. Germline V gives CDR1 GTSNPN, CDR2 SVGIG (reference sequence). Based on the CDR3 plus reference TRBV30 and TRBJ2-1, the full variable domain is SQTIHQWPATLVQPVGSPLSLECTVEGTSNPNLYWYRQAAGRGLQLLFYSVGIGQISSEVPQNLSASRPQDRQFILSSKKLLLSDSGFYLCAWSGVSGGNEQFFGPGTRLTVL.

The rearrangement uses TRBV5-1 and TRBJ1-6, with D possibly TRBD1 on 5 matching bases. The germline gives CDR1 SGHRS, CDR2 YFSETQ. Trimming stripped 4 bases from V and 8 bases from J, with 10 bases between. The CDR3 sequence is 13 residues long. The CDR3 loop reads CASSPRQYSPLHF. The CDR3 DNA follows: TGCGCCAGCAGCCCTAGACAGTATTCACCCCTCCACTTT.

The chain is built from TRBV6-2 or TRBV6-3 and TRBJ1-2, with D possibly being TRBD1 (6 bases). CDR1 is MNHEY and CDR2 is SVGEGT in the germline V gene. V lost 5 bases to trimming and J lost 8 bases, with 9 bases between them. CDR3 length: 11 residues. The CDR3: CASSTGSGYTF. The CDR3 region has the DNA TGTGCCAGCAGTACAGGGAGCGGCTACACCTTC.

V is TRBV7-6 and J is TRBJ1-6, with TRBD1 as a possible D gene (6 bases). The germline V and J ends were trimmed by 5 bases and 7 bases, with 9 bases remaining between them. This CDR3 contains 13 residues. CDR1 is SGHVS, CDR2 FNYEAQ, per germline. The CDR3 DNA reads TGTGCCAGCAGCCCGGACAGAAATTCACCCCTCCACTTT. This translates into CASSPDRNSPLHF.

This CDR3 is CASSNPGQGVGEQYF. The DNA for the CDR3 is TGTGCCAGCAGCAATCCGGGACAGGGGGTCGGCGAGCAGTACTTC. This chain links TRBV27 with TRBJ2-7, with 11 bases fitting TRBD1. Germline CDR1 is MNHEY and CDR2 is SMNVEV (reference sequence). Germline trimming cut 6 bases from V and 6 bases from J; bases unmatched to any gene: 10. The CDR3 spans 15 residues.

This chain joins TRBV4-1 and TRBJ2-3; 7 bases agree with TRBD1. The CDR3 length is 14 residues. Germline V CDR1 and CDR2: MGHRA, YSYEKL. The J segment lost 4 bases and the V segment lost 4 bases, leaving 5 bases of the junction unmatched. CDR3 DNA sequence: TGCGCCAGCAGCCGACAGGGCCCGGCAGATACGCAGTATTTT. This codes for CASSRQGPADTQYF.

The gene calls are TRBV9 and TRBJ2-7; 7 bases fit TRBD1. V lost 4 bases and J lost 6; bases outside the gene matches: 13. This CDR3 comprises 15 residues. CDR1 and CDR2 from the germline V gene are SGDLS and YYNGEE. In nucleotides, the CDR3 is TGTGCCAGCAGCCCGCTGACAGGGCCACCCTCCGAGCAGTACTTC. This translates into CASSPLTGPPSEQYF.

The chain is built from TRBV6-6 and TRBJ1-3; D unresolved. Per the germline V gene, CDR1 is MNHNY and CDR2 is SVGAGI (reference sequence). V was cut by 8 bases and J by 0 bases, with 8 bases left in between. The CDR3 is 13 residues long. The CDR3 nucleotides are TGTGCCAGCTATCCTTACTCTGGAAACACCATATATTTT. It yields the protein CASYPYSGNTIYF.

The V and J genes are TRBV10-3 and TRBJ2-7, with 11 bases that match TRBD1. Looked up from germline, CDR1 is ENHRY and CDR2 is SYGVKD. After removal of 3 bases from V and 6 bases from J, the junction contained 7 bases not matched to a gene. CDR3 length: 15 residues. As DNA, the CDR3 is TGTGCCATCAGTGATACCGGGACAGGGGGGCTCGAGCAGTACTTC. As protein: CAISDTGTGGLEQYF.

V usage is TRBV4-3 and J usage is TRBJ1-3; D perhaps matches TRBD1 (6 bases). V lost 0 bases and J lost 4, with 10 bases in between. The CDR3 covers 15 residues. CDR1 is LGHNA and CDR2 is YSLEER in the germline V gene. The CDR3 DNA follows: TGCGCCAGCAGCCAAGATAGGGGGGGCGGAAACACCATATATTTT. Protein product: CASSQDRGGGNTIYF.

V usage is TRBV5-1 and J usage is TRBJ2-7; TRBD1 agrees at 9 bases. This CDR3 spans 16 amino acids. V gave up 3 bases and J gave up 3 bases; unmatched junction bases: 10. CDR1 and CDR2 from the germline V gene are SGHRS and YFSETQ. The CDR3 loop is CASSSLVGGQGYEQYF. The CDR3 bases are TGCGCCAGCAGCTCGCTTGTTGGGGGACAGGGCTACGAGCAGTACTTC.

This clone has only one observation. CDR3 nucleotides: TGTGCCAGCAGCCAAGATGGGACAGGCGGCTACACCTTC. Amino acids: CASSQDGTGGYTF. The rearrangement links TRBV4-2 to TRBJ1-2; 8 nucleotides align to TRBD1. The V gene's germline CDR1 is LGHNA and CDR2 YNFKEQ. Trimming removed 0 bases from V and 8 bases from J; junction bases left unmatched: 2. This CDR3 spans 13 amino acids.